One sample yielded the 26 T cell receptor beta chains listed below, sequenced in a study of vaccination and CD4 T cells after COVID-19. For these TCRs, the target antigens are not known. The treatment: approximately 10-day PBMC culture with coronavirus spike peptide pools or control peptides (ViraFEST assay). Sequenced with the Oncomine TCR Beta short-read assay was DNA taken from cultured CD4+ T cells. TCRdb called the PCR reads again in MiXCR, with one record for every CDR3 protein. Of 20,000 to 30,000 distinct CDR3 sequences listed, roughly 65% are singletons. This material consisted of CD4+ T cells from blood, cultured in vitro, taken after SARS-CoV-2 vaccination. The receptors originated from a human donor who received a COVID-19 vaccine.

The rearrangement links TRBV6-5 to TRBJ1-6; no definite D call. This CDR3 is 16 amino acids long. V lost 0 bases to trimming and J lost 7 bases, with 13 bases between them. Germline CDR1 reads MNHEY; CDR2 reads SVGAGI. In DNA, the CDR3 is TGTGCCAGCAGTTACTCGTTGGGCGCCCCCAATTCACCCCTCCACTTT. Encoded protein: CASSYSLGAPNSPLHF.

This rearrangement joins TRBV20-1 to TRBJ2-7; TRBD2 matches at 11 bases. Germline CDR1 and CDR2: DFQATT and SNEGSKA (reference sequence). The trim removed 3 bases at V and 0 bases at J, leaving 19 bases unmatched. The CDR3 covers 20 residues. For the CDR3, the DNA is TGCAGTGCTAGGTTCCTAGCGGGGGGCCAAAGATTCCTTAACTCCTACGAGCAGTACTTC. Protein: CSARFLAGGQRFLNSYEQYF.

V usage is TRBV6-1 and J usage is TRBJ2-1; 8 bases are shared with TRBD1. The V gene's germline CDR1 is MNHNS and CDR2 SASEGT. The CDR3 sequence is 15 residues long. The V and J ends lost 5 bases and 8 bases, in that order; junction bases with no gene match: 11. This CDR3 is CASSRQGRTQDEQFF. In nucleotides, the CDR3 is TGTGCCAGCAGTAGACAGGGGAGAACACAGGATGAGCAGTTCTTC.

The genes are TRBV6-1 and TRBJ1-2; D unresolved. There are 14 residues in the CDR3. The germline CDR1 and CDR2 sequences are MNHNS and SASEGT. With 7 bases removed from V and 0 bases from J, the gap between germline ends came to 12 bases. The CDR3 protein is CASTERRSNYGYTF. DNA of the CDR3: TGTGCCAGCACCGAGAGGCGATCTAACTATGGCTACACCTTC.

The V gene is TRBV6-2 or TRBV6-3, the J gene TRBJ2-5; 8 bases fit TRBD1. CDR3 size: 14 residues. V shed 2 bases and J 2 bases; nucleotides not matched to a gene: 1. CDR1 and CDR2 (germline): MNHEY, SVGEGT. Written as DNA, the CDR3 is TGTGCCAGCAGTTACCACAGGGGGCAAGAGACCCAGTACTTC. Protein sequence: CASSYHRGQETQYF.

This chain uses TRBV11-2 with TRBJ2-5; D is perhaps TRBD1 (5 bases). The V and J ends lost 0 bases and 7 bases respectively, with 9 bases between them. This CDR3 region has 13 residues. The V gene's germline CDR1 is SGHAT and CDR2 FQNNGV. As DNA, the CDR3 is TGTGCCAGCAGCTTAGAGGACAAGGGGACCCAGTACTTC. It encodes CASSLEDKGTQYF.

This clonotype was observed once. This chain connects TRBV20-1 to TRBJ2-3; 9 bases are shared with TRBD2. The germline gives CDR1 DFQATT, CDR2 SNEGSKA (reference sequence). This CDR3 is built from 13 residues. J gave up 6 bases and V 3 bases, and 4 bases lay outside the gene matches. The chain's CDR3 is CSASSGGPDTQYF. In DNA form, the CDR3 reads TGCAGTGCTAGTAGCGGGGGCCCGGATACGCAGTATTTT.

This chain connects TRBV6-1 to TRBJ1-1; 9 nucleotides align to TRBD1. The CDR3 is 15 amino acids. CDR1 is MNHNS and CDR2 is SASEGT in the germline V gene. Trimming took 0 bases from V and 7 from J; bases not matched to a gene: 6. CDR3 amino acids: CASSEATGQGFEAFF. The DNA for the CDR3 is TGTGCCAGCAGTGAAGCGACAGGACAGGGGTTTGAAGCTTTCTTT.

V gene TRBV20-1 combines with J gene TRBJ1-3; possible D gene TRBD1, 5 bases. This CDR3 spans 13 amino acids. Trimming stripped 0 bases from V and 5 bases from J, with 8 bases between. Germline V gene sequence: CDR1 DFQATT, CDR2 SNEGSKA (reference sequence). This CDR3 is CSARDGGRNTIYF. In DNA, the CDR3 is TGCAGTGCTAGAGATGGGGGAAGAAACACCATATATTTT.

The chain uses TRBV20-1 and TRBJ1-4; D may be TRBD1 (5 bases). Germline V gives CDR1 DFQATT, CDR2 SNEGSKA (reference sequence). CDR3 length equals 13 residues. V dropped 4 bases and J dropped 11 bases, with 17 bases sitting between them. This CDR3 reads CSANGQGEEKLFF. In DNA form, the CDR3 reads TGCAGTGCTAATGGGCAGGGTGAAGAGAAACTGTTTTTT.

The chain couples TRBV20-1 to TRBJ2-3; 7 bases map to TRBD2. With 4 bases clipped from V and 3 bases from J, the junction kept 7 bases outside the gene matches. Per the germline V gene, CDR1 is DFQATT and CDR2 is SNEGSKA (reference sequence). CDR3 length equals 14 residues. This CDR3 is CSAMRSGETDTQYF. The CDR3 DNA sequence: TGCAGTGCTATGAGGAGCGGGGAGACAGATACGCAGTATTTT.

The CDR3 region has the DNA TGCAGCGTCGTGGAGGGAAACACTGAAGCTTTCTTT. Translation gives CSVVEGNTEAFF. This sequence joins TRBV29-1 and TRBJ1-1; D not certain. This CDR3 spans 12 amino acids. The germline V gene has CDR1 SQVTM and CDR2 ANQGSEA. The V end was cut by 6 bases, the J end by 2 bases, with 10 bases between.

The V call is TRBV7-9, the J call TRBJ1-2; 7 bases line up with TRBD1. Germline-derived CDR1 and CDR2 are SEHNR and FQNEAQ (reference sequence). This CDR3 has 14 amino acids. J lost 8 bases, V lost 2 bases, and 8 bases had no gene match. Written as DNA, the CDR3 is TGTGCCAGCAGCTTAAACGAGGGGGCGAAAGGCTACACCTTC. Protein: CASSLNEGAKGYTF.

This clonotype was counted once. Here the CDR3 reads CASSYSGGRTEAFF. The CDR3 DNA sequence: TGTGCCAGCAGTTACTCGGGGGGTAGGACTGAAGCTTTCTTT. This sequence joins TRBV6-5 and TRBJ1-1, with D perhaps TRBD1 (5 bases). The CDR3 contains 14 residues. V dropped 0 bases and J dropped 5 bases, with 10 bases sitting between them. CDR1 and CDR2 from the germline V gene are MNHEY and SVGAGI.

The chain joins TRBV5-6 to TRBJ2-7, with 12 bases fitting TRBD2. The J call is doubtful: the DNA matches TRBJ2-5 better. This CDR3 has 15 amino acids. Germline V gene data show CDR1 as SGHDT and CDR2 as YYEEEE. Here the CDR3 DNA reads TGTGCCAGCAGCTTAACTAGCGGGGGGCAGGAGACCCAGTACTTC. Protein product: CASSLTSGGQETQYF.

The V gene is TRBV5-1, the J gene TRBJ2-7; 14 bases align to TRBD2. Per germline, CDR1 SGHRS and CDR2 YFSETQ. This CDR3 region has 16 residues. J lost 2 bases, V lost 7 bases, and 8 bases had no gene match. The CDR3 here is CASLPGTSGGTYEQYF. As DNA, the CDR3 is TGCGCCAGCCTCCCAGGGACTAGCGGGGGAACCTACGAGCAGTACTTC. Complete variable domain (other parts from reference TRBV5-1 and TRBJ2-7): KAGVTQTPRYLIKTRGQQVTLSCSPISGHRSVSWYQQTPGQGLQFLFEYFSETQRNKGNFPGRFSGRQFSNSRSEMNVSTLELGDSALYLCASLPGTSGGTYEQYFGPGTRLTVT.

The chain employs TRBV6-1 and TRBJ1-6; 8 positions match TRBD1. The CDR3 has 19 residues. The V and J ends lost 7 bases and 0 bases, in that order; junction bases with no gene match: 14. Germline values: CDR1 MNHNS, CDR2 SASEGT. CDR3 sequence: CASTSGGTGGNSYNSPLHF. The DNA for the CDR3 is TGTGCCAGCACCTCAGGGGGGACAGGCGGTAACTCCTATAATTCACCCCTCCACTTT.

The chain uses TRBV5-1 and TRBJ1-6, with D possibly TRBD1 on 5 matching bases. The CDR3 contains 13 residues. From germline, CDR1 is SGHRS and CDR2 YFSETQ. V lost 0 bases and J 11 bases, leaving 9 bases between the germline ends. CDR3 sequence (DNA): TGCGCCAGCAGCTTGGCTGAGGGGACACCCCTCCACTTT. It codes for CASSLAEGTPLHF.

This clonotype was observed a single time. This chain links TRBV20-1 with TRBJ2-7; 10 bases fit TRBD1. Losses at the gene ends were 5 bases for V and 7 bases for J; bases not matched to a gene: 5. The CDR3 loop spans 12 amino acids. Per the germline V gene, CDR1 is DFQATT and CDR2 is SNEGSKA (reference sequence). The DNA for the CDR3 is TGCAGTGCTTTTGACAGGGGGCGGGAGCAGTACTTC. Encoded protein: CSAFDRGREQYF.

The chain couples TRBV7-2 to TRBJ2-3; 11 positions match TRBD2. The germline V gene has CDR1 SGHTA and CDR2 FQGNSA. CDR3 length: 16 amino acids. V trimming: 0 bases; J trimming: 6 bases; junction bases outside the gene matches: 5. The CDR3 bases are TGTGCCAGCAGCTTAGCAATTAGCGGGGGGGCCGATACGCAGTATTTT. It codes for CASSLAISGGADTQYF.

The chain joins TRBV5-1 to TRBJ2-1; 8 bases map to TRBD2. The V segment lost 2 bases and the J segment 4 bases; nucleotides outside the gene matches: 2. Germline V gene data show CDR1 as SGHRS and CDR2 as YFSETQ. This CDR3 comprises 14 residues. CDR3 sequence: CASSFSGDYNEQFF. DNA of the CDR3: TGCGCCAGCAGCTTTAGCGGGGATTACAATGAGCAGTTCTTC.

The rearrangement uses TRBV6-1 and TRBJ1-5; D not resolved. This CDR3 comprises 12 residues. Germline CDR1 is MNHNS and CDR2 is SASEGT. V lost 5 bases and J lost 3, with 5 bases in between. This CDR3 reads CASSNLNQPQHF. CDR3 sequence (DNA): TGTGCCAGCAGTAACCTCAATCAGCCCCAGCATTTT.

For the CDR3, the DNA is TGTGCCAGCAGCACACGACTAGCGGGGGGTTCCGGGGAGCTGTTTTTT. Its protein product is CASSTRLAGGSGELFF. This chain joins TRBV7-3 and TRBJ2-2; 13 bases map to TRBD2. Trimming removed 5 bases from V and 6 bases from J; junction bases left unmatched: 6. The V gene's germline CDR1 is SGHTA and CDR2 FQGTGA. The CDR3 is made up of 16 amino acids. The full variable domain, in which reference TRBV7-3 and TRBJ2-2 provide the parts outside the CDR3, is GAGVSQTPSNKVTEKGKYVELRCDPISGHTALYWYRQSLGQGPEFLIYFQGTGAADDSGLPNDRFFAVRPEGSVSTLKIQRTERGDSAVYLCASSTRLAGGSGELFFGEGSRLTVL.

This chain joins TRBV5-4 and TRBJ1-2, with D uncertain. The V end was cut by 4 bases, the J end by 6 bases, with 16 bases between. CDR1 and CDR2 (germline): SGHNT, YYREEE (reference sequence). This CDR3 region has 14 residues. DNA for the CDR3: TGTGCCAGCAGCCCCCTGCTGGGTGGGGATGGCTACACCTTC. This translates into CASSPLLGGDGYTF.

This clonotype occurred once. The chain employs TRBV7-2 and TRBJ1-2, with a tentative D call TRBD1 (5 bases). Per germline, CDR1 SGHTA and CDR2 FQGNSA. This CDR3 is built from 14 residues. V was clipped by 1 base and J by 4 bases, with 10 bases between them. CDR3 sequence: CASSLDGTSYGYTF. The CDR3 bases are TGTGCCAGCAGCTTAGATGGGACGTCCTATGGCTACACCTTC.

The chain couples TRBV2 to TRBJ2-5; the D is unclear. CDR3 length equals 11 residues. Germline V gene lookup returns CDR1 SNHLY and CDR2 FYNNEI. V lost 6 bases to trimming and J lost 3 bases, with 5 bases between them. The CDR3 reads CASSGEETQYF. DNA for the CDR3: TGTGCCAGCAGCGGAGAAGAGACCCAGTACTTC.